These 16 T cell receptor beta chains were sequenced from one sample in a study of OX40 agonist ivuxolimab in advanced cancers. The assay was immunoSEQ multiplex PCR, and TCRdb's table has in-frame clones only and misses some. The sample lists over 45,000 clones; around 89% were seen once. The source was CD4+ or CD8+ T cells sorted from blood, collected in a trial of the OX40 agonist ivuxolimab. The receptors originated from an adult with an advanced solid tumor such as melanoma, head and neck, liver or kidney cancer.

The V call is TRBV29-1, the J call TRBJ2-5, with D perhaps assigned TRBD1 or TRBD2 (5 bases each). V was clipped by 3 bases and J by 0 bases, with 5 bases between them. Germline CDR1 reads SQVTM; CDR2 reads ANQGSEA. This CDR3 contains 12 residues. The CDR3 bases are TGCAGCGTTGAGGGACACCAAGAGACCCAGTACTTC. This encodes CSVEGHQETQYF.

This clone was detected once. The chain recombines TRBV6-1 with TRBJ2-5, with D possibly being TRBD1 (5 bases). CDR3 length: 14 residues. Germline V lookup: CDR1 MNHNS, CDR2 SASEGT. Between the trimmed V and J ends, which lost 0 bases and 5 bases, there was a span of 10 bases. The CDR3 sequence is CASSEAPGRETQYF. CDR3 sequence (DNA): TGTGCCAGCAGTGAAGCCCCAGGGCGGGAGACCCAGTACTTC.

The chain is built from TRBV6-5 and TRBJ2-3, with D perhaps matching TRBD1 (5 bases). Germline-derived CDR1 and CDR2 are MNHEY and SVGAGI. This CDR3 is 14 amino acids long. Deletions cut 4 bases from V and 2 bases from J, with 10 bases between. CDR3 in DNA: TGTGCCAGCAGTTTAAGACAGTACACAGATACGCAGTATTTT. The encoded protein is CASSLRQYTDTQYF.

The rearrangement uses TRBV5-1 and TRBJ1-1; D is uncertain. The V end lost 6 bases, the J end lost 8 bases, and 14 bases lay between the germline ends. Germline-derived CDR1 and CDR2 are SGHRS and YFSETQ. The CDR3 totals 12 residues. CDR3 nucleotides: TGCGCCAGCACCGGGCCGGGTCGGGAAGCTTTCTTT. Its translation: CASTGPGREAFF.

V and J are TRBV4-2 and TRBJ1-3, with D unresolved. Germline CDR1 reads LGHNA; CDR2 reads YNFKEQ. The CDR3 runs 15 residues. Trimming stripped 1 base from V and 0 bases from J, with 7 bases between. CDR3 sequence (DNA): TGTGCCAGCAGCCAAGGCGCCTCCTCTGGAAACACCATATATTTT. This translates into CASSQGASSGNTIYF.

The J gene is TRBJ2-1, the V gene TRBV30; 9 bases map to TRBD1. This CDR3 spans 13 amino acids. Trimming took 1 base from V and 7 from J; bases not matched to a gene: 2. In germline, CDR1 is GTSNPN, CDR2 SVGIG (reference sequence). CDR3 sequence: CAWSGDRGNEQFF. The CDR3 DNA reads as TGTGCCTGGAGTGGCGACAGGGGGAATGAGCAGTTCTTC.

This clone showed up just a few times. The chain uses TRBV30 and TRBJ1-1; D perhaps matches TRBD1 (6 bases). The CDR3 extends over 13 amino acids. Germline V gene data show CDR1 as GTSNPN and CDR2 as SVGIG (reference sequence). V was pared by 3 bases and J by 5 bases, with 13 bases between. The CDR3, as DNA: TGTGCCTGGAGGAAGAGGGGGGTAACTGAAGCTTTCTTT. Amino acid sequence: CAWRKRGVTEAFF.

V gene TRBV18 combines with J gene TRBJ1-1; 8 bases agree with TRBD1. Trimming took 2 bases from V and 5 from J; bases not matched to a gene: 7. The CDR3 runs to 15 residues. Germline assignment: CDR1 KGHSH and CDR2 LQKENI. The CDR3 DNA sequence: TGTGCCAGCTCACCAGCCTCAGGGGGCCGGACTGAAGCTTTCTTT. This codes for CASSPASGGRTEAFF.

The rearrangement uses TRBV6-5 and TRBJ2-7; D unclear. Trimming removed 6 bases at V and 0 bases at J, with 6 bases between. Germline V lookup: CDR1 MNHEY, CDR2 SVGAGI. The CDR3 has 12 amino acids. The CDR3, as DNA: TGTGCCAGCAGGGCCAGCTCCTACGAGCAGTACTTC. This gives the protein CASRASSYEQYF.

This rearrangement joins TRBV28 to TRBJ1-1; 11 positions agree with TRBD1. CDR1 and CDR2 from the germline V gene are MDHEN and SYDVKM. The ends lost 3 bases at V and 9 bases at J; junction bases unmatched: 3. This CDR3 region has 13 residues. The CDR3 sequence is CASSLGTGGKAFF. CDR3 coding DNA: TGTGCCAGCAGTTTGGGGACAGGGGGAAAAGCTTTCTTT. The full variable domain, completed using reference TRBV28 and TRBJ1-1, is DVKVTQSSRYLVKRTGEKVFLECVQDMDHENMFWYRQDPGLGLRLIYFSYDVKMKEKGDIPEGYSVSREKKERFSLILESASTNQTSMYLCASSLGTGGKAFFGQGTRLTVV.

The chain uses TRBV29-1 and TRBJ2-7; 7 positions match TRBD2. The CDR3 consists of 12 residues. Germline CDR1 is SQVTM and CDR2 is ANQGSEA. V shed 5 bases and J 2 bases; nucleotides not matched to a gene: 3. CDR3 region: CSVLSGAYEQYF. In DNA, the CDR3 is TGCAGCGTTCTAAGCGGGGCCTACGAGCAGTACTTC.

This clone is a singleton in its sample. Here the CDR3 DNA reads TGTGCCAGTAGTATAGATCCACAACCGAACACTGAAGCTTTCTTT. Residues: CASSIDPQPNTEAFF. The chain has TRBV19 and TRBJ1-1; no clear D. In germline, CDR1 is LNHDA, CDR2 SQIVND (reference sequence). The V end was cut by 0 bases, the J end by 1 base, with 9 bases between. CDR3 size: 15 residues.

This chain's CDR3 is CASSESVFQPQHF. CDR3 nucleotide sequence: TGCGCCAGCAGTGAGTCTGTTTTTCAGCCCCAGCATTTT. This chain connects TRBV10-1 to TRBJ1-5; D unresolved. CDR1 WNHNN and CDR2 SYGVQD come from the germline V gene (reference sequence). The CDR3 contains 13 residues. V lost 0 bases, J lost 6 bases, and 6 bases lay in between.

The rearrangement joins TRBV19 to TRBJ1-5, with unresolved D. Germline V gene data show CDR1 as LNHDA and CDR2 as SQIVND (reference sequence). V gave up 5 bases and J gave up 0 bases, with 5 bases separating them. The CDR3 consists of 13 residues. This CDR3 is CASSSNSNQPQHF. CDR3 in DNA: TGTGCCAGTAGTTCTAATAGCAATCAGCCCCAGCATTTT.

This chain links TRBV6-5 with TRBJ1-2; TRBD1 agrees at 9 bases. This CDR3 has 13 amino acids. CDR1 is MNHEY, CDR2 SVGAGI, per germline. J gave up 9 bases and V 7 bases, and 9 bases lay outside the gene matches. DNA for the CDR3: TGTGCCAGCAAACCGACAGGGGGTATAAGCTACACCTTC. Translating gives CASKPTGGISYTF.

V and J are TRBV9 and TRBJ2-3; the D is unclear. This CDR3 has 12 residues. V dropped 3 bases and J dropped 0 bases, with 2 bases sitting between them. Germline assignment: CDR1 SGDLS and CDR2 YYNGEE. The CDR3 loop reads CASSASTDTQYF. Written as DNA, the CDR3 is TGTGCCAGCAGCGCTAGCACAGATACGCAGTATTTT.